This entry lists 17 T cell receptor beta chains sequenced from one sample in a study of blood T cells in healthy people across ages. Next came a second PCR, run for about 7 to 12 cycles, which used a sample-barcoded 5' primer along with a J-beta primer mix. TCRdb independently ran MiXCR on the 5' RACE reads; one entry per CDR3 protein. The repertoire has about 800,000 distinct CDR3 sequences, about 62% of them found once; the top ten carry around 20%. Sequencing used blood. The source of these receptors is a man aged 25 to 40 in good health.

The genes are TRBV7-2 and TRBJ2-7; TRBD2 might be the D (7 bases). Trimming shortened V by 4 bases and J by 1 base, and 17 bases separated the two germline ends. The length of the CDR3 is 16 residues. Germline lookup yields CDR1 SGHTA and CDR2 FQGNSA. The CDR3 reads CASSSSWGGRSYEQYF. In DNA form, the CDR3 reads TGTGCCAGCAGCTCCTCTTGGGGGGGCCGGTCCTACGAGCAGTACTTC.

The table lists this clonotype with a few counts. The chain is built from TRBV12-3 or TRBV12-4 and TRBJ1-2; the D gene is possibly TRBD1 (5 bases). This CDR3 comprises 16 residues. V dropped 6 bases and J dropped 6 bases, with 23 bases sitting between them. CDR3 region: CASSPWDVGQVHGYTF. The DNA of the CDR3 is TGTGCCAGCAGCCCCTGGGACGTCGGGCAGGTCCATGGCTACACCTTC.

This chain connects TRBV6-5 to TRBJ1-1; D unclear. The CDR3 is 13 amino acids. Looked up from germline, CDR1 is MNHEY and CDR2 is SVGAGI. Trimming took 5 bases from V and 6 from J, leaving 13 bases between them. Here the CDR3 reads CASSQGRTAEAFF. The CDR3 DNA sequence: TGTGCCAGCAGTCAAGGGAGAACAGCTGAAGCTTTCTTT.

Ten or more counts support this clonotype. The chain links TRBV6-2 or TRBV6-3 to TRBJ1-2, with a tentative D call TRBD1 (6 bases). CDR3 length equals 13 residues. Germline CDR1 and CDR2: MNHEY and SVGEGT. V lost 6 bases to trimming and J lost 2 bases, with 10 bases between them. The CDR3: CASRRQANYGYTF. The DNA for the CDR3 is TGTGCCAGCAGGCGACAGGCAAACTATGGCTACACCTTC.

The sample holds a few counts of this clonotype. V is TRBV5-1 and J is TRBJ1-2; maybe TRBD1 (5 bases). Looked up from germline, CDR1 is SGHRS and CDR2 is YFSETQ. Trimming cost V 6 bases and J 6 bases, with 24 bases left between them. CDR3 length: 16 amino acids. As DNA, the CDR3 is TGCGCCAGCAAGTACTACGTCGGGACTCCTCGGGATGGCTACACCTTC. Its protein product is CASKYYVGTPRDGYTF.

The rearrangement links TRBV7-2 to TRBJ2-7; a possible D gene is TRBD1 (6 bases). The CDR3 is made up of 16 amino acids. The V gene lost 5 bases and the J gene lost 6 bases, with 23 bases spanning the gap. Germline V gene sequence: CDR1 SGHTA, CDR2 FQGNSA. This CDR3 is CASSPRTGTRWAEQYF. CDR3 bases: TGTGCCAGCAGCCCCCGAACCGGGACAAGATGGGCCGAGCAGTACTTC.

The rearrangement uses TRBV28 and TRBJ2-1; TRBD1 is a possible D gene (5 bases). CDR1 and CDR2 (germline): MDHEN, SYDVKM. The CDR3 has 13 residues. The V end was cut by 6 bases, the J end by 6 bases, with 12 bases between. The DNA of the CDR3 is TGTGCCAGCAGACGAACAGGTGCCAATGAGCAGTTCTTC. Translating it yields CASRRTGANEQFF. The full variable domain, rest sourced from reference TRBV28 and TRBJ2-1, is DVKVTQSSRYLVKRTGEKVFLECVQDMDHENMFWYRQDPGLGLRLIYFSYDVKMKEKGDIPEGYSVSREKKERFSLILESASTNQTSMYLCASRRTGANEQFFGPGTRLTVL.

This clonotype was seen once. This sequence joins TRBV21-1 and TRBJ2-1; the D segment call TRBD2 is taken from the table without a DNA check. TRBV21-1 is reported as a pseudogene. The CDR3 runs 16 residues. The CDR3 loop reads CASSKAPTRVGDEQFF. CDR3 sequence (DNA): TGTGCCAGCAGCAAAGCCCCCACCCGTGTAGGGGATGAGCAGTTCTTC.

V and J are TRBV18 and TRBJ1-6, with TRBD1 as a possible D gene (6 bases). V lost 5 bases to trimming and J lost 6 bases, with 11 bases between them. This CDR3 spans 14 amino acids. Germline values: CDR1 KGHSH, CDR2 LQKENI. The CDR3 sequence is CASSTGHGNSPLHF. The DNA for the CDR3 is TGTGCCAGCTCAACGGGACACGGTAATTCACCCCTCCACTTT.

V gene TRBV10-3 combines with J gene TRBJ2-7; weak D call: TRBD1 (6 bases). The CDR3 runs 13 residues. Trimming took 7 bases from V and 3 from J, leaving 13 bases between them. The germline gives CDR1 ENHRY, CDR2 SYGVKD. CDR3 amino acids: CAINGRDIYEQYF. The CDR3 coding sequence is TGTGCCATCAATGGCCGGGACATCTACGAGCAGTACTTC.

The chain joins TRBV9 to TRBJ2-5, with D maybe TRBD2 (6 bases). The CDR3 extends over 14 amino acids. Trimming shortened V by 6 bases and J by 7 bases, and 19 bases separated the two germline ends. The germline gives CDR1 SGDLS, CDR2 YYNGEE. The DNA of the CDR3 is TGTGCCAGCACCAGACTAGACTCCCTTGGGACCCAGTACTTC. It codes for CASTRLDSLGTQYF.

This chain uses TRBV4-3 with TRBJ2-1; D gene ambiguous. The CDR3 contains 12 residues. The V gene's germline CDR1 is LGHNA and CDR2 YSLEER. Trimming took 2 bases from V and 8 from J, leaving 7 bases between them. In DNA form, the CDR3 reads TGCGCCAGCAGCCAACGCGAGGATGAGCAGTTCTTC. Translated: CASSQREDEQFF.

This chain links TRBV12-3 or TRBV12-4 with TRBJ1-1; 8 positions match TRBD1. V was pared by 5 bases and J by 0 bases, with 5 bases of the junction left unmatched. This CDR3 is 15 amino acids long. CDR3 nucleotides: TGTGCCAGCAGTACCCGGGACAGGCTGAACACTGAAGCTTTCTTT. This encodes CASSTRDRLNTEAFF.

This clonotype appeared a few times. The chain has TRBV28 and TRBJ2-5; D possibly corresponds to TRBD1 (7 bases). The J call is uncertain, as TRBJ2-7 better fits the DNA end. Germline values: CDR1 MDHEN, CDR2 SYDVKM. This CDR3 is built from 13 residues. The CDR3 DNA reads as TGTGCCAGCAGTTTTCAGGGGGGCACCGAGCAGTACTTC. Its translation: CASSFQGGTEQYF.

The chain joins TRBV29-1 to TRBJ2-2; 8 positions match TRBD1. CDR3 size: 12 residues. The junction had 2 bases not matched to a gene; V was cut back by 5 bases and J by 6 bases. Per the germline V gene, CDR1 is SQVTM and CDR2 is ANQGSEA. The CDR3 DNA reads TGCAGCGTTCGGACAGGGCCCGGGGAGCTGTTTTTT. Protein sequence: CSVRTGPGELFF.

The chain has TRBV20-1 and TRBJ2-3; D remains unclear. Germline V gives CDR1 DFQATT, CDR2 SNEGSKA (reference sequence). There are 17 residues in the CDR3. V was trimmed by 0 bases and J by 2 bases, leaving 18 bases between them. The CDR3 loop is CSARDGDNEEVTDTQYF. CDR3 DNA: TGCAGTGCTAGAGATGGTGACAATGAGGAAGTCACAGATACGCAGTATTTT.

Only a few counts were recorded for this clonotype. CDR3 sequence reads: CASRSYRRDRYFSGANVLTF. DNA of the CDR3: TGTGCCAGCCGAAGCTACCGGCGGGACAGGTATTTTTCTGGGGCCAACGTCCTGACTTTC. This rearrangement joins TRBV6-2 or TRBV6-3 to TRBJ2-6; 8 bases match TRBD1. V was pared by 8 bases and J by 1 base, with 19 bases of the junction left unmatched. Germline CDR1 and CDR2: MNHEY and SVGEGT. The CDR3 has 20 amino acids.